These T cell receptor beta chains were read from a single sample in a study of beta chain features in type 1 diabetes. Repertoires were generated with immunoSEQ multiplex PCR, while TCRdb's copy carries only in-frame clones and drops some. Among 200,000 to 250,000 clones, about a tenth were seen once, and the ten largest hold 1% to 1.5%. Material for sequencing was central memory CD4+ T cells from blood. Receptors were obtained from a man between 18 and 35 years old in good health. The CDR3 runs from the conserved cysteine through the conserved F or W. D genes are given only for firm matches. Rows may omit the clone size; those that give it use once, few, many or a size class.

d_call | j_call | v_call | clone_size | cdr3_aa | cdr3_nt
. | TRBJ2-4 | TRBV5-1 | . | CASSLQGDIQYF | TGCGCCAGCAGCTTGCAGGGAGACATTCAGTACTTC
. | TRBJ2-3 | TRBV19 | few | CASSLQLSTDTQYF | TGTGCCAGTAGTTTACAGTTATCCACAGATACGCAGTATTTT
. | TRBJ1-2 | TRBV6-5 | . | CASVDTLYGYTF | TGTGCCAGCGTGGACACCCTCTATGGCTACACCTTC
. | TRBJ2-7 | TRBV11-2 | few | CASSLELADYPSYEQYF | TGTGCCAGCAGCTTAGAGCTGGCGGACTACCCGTCCTACGAGCAGTACTTC
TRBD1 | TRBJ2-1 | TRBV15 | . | CATRGTASSYNEQFF | TGTGCCACCAGGGGGACAGCAAGCTCCTACAATGAGCAGTTCTTC
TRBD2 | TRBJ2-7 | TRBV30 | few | CAWSGFGTRGDEQYF | TGTGCCTGGAGTGGATTCGGGACCCGGGGGGACGAGCAGTACTTC
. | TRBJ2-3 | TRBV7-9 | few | CASIINRVPDTQYF | TGTGCCAGCATTATCAACAGGGTCCCAGATACGCAGTATTTT
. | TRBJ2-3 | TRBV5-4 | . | CASSRRDTDTQYF | TGTGCCAGCAGTAGGCGAGACACAGATACGCAGTATTTT
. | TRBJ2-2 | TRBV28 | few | CASSPQNTGELFF | TGTGCCAGCAGTCCCCAGAACACCGGGGAGCTGTTTTTT
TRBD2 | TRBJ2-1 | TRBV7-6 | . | CASSFSWLAGDNEQFF | TGTGCCAGCAGCTTCTCTTGGCTAGCGGGAGACAATGAGCAGTTCTTC
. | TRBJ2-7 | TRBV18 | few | CASSPGTATVLYF | TGTGCCAGCTCACCCGGGACCGCGACCGTCCTGTACTTC
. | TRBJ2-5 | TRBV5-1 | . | CASSFSPEETQYF | TGCGCCAGCAGCTTTAGTCCCGAAGAGACCCAGTACTTC
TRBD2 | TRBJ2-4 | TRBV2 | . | CASSEWRESNIQYF | TGTGCCAGCAGTGAATGGCGGGAGTCAAACATTCAGTACTTC
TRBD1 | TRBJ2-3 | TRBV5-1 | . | CASSRTGDGTDTQYF | TGCGCCAGCAGCCGGACAGGGGATGGCACAGATACGCAGTATTTT
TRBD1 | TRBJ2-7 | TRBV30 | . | CAWSVRDREYTYEQYF | TGTGCCTGGAGTGTACGGGACAGGGAGTACACCTACGAGCAGTACTTC
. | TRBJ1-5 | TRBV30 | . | CAWRLRGSNQPQHF | TGTGCCTGGAGACTAAGGGGAAGCAATCAGCCCCAGCATTTT
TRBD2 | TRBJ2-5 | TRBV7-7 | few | CASSLAGRQETQYF | TGTGCTAGCAGCTTAGCGGGCAGACAAGAGACCCAGTACTTC
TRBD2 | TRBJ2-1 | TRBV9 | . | CASSVSGRAYGGEQFF | TGTGCCAGCAGCGTGAGCGGGAGGGCGTACGGGGGTGAGCAGTTCTTC
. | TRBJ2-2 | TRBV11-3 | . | CASSFRFQNTGELFF | TGTGCCAGCAGCTTCAGGTTTCAAAACACCGGGGAGCTGTTTTTT
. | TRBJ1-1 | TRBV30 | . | CAWDPGQKNTEAFF | TGTGCCTGGGACCCCGGACAGAAGAACACTGAAGCTTTCTTT
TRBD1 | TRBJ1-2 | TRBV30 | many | CAAQGGNYGYTF | TGTGCCGCCCAGGGGGGGAACTATGGCTACACCTTC
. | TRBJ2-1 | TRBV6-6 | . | CASSPPGIEQFF | TGTGCCAGCAGCCCCCCGGGGATTGAGCAGTTCTTC
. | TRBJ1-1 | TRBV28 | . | CASRDSEAFF | TGTGCCAGCAGGGACAGTGAAGCTTTCTTT
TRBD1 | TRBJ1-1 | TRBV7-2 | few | CASSQGGSNTEAFF | TGTGCCAGCAGCCAGGGGGGCTCGAACACTGAAGCTTTCTTT
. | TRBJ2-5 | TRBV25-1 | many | CASSDNGISRLQETQYF | TGTGCCAGCAGTGATAATGGTATTAGTCGGCTCCAAGAGACCCAGTACTTC
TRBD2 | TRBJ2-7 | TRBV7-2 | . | CASSIAGGPSYEQYF | TGTGCCAGCAGCATAGCGGGAGGCCCCTCCTACGAGCAGTACTTC
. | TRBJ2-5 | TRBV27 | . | CASSPNPLVKETQYF | TGTGCCAGCAGTCCAAATCCCCTCGTAAAAGAGACCCAGTACTTC
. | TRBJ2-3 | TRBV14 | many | CASSQPLTGSIETDTQYF | TGTGCCAGCAGCCAACCCCTGACAGGATCCATCGAAACAGATACGCAGTATTTT
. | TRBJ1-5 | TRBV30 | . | CAWSVSFGLKSGNQPQHF | TGTGCCTGGAGTGTATCATTTGGACTTAAATCAGGGAATCAGCCCCAGCATTTT
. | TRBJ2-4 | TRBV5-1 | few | CASSLQAGAGNIQYF | TGCGCCAGCAGCTTGCAGGCAGGGGCGGGAAACATTCAGTACTTC
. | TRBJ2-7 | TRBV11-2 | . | CASSFYRDSYEQYF | TGTGCCAGCAGCTTTTACAGGGATAGCTACGAGCAGTACTTC
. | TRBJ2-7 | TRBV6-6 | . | CASSYGDSYEQYF | TGTGCCAGCAGTTACGGCGACTCCTACGAGCAGTACTTC
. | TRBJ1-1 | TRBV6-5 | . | CASTGDKRSTEAFF | TGTGCCAGCACCGGAGACAAGCGGAGCACTGAAGCTTTCTTT